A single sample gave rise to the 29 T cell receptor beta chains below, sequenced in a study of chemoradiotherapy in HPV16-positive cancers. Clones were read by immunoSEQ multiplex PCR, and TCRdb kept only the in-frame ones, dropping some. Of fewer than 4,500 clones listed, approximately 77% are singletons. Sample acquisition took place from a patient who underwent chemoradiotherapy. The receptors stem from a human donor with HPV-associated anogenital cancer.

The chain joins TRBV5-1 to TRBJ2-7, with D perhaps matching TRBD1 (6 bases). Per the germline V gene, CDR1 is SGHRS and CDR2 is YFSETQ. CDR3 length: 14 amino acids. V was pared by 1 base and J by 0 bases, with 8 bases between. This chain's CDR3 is CASSLTGISYEQYF. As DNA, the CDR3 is TGCGCCAGCAGCTTGACAGGGATCTCCTACGAGCAGTACTTC.

CDR3 sequence reads: CASSLAGASEQFF. Here the CDR3 DNA reads TGTGCCAGCAGTTTAGCGGGAGCCAGTGAGCAGTTCTTC. The chain uses TRBV2 and TRBJ2-1, with TRBD2 matching over 9 bases. This CDR3 is 13 amino acids long. Germline CDR1 reads SNHLY; CDR2 reads FYNNEI. Trimming removed 5 bases from V and 9 bases from J; junction bases left unmatched: 5.

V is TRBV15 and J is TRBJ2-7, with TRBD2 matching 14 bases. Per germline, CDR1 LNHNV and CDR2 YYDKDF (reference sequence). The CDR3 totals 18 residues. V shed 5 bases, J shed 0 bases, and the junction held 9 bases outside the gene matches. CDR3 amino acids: CATSDGTSGGLVSYEQYF. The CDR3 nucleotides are TGTGCCACCAGCGATGGGACTAGCGGGGGCCTTGTCTCCTACGAGCAGTACTTC.

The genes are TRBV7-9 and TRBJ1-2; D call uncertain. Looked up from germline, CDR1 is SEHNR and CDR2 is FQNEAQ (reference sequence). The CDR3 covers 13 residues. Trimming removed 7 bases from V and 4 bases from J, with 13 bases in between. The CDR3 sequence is CASTPEWSYGYTF. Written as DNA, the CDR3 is TGTGCCAGCACCCCCGAGTGGTCCTATGGCTACACCTTC.

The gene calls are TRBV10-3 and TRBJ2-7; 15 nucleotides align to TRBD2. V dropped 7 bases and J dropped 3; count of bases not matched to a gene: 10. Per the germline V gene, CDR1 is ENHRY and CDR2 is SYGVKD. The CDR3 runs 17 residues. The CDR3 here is CAITRGTSGGSSYEQYF. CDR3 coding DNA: TGTGCCATCACCAGGGGGACTAGCGGGGGGTCGAGCTACGAGCAGTACTTC.

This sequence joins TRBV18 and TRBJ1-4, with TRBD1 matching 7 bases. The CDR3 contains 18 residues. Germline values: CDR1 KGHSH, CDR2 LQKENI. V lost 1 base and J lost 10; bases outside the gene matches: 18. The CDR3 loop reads CASSPLGPGGQGGSKLFF. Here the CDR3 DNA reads TGTGCCAGCTCACCACTAGGCCCTGGGGGCCAGGGGGGCTCAAAACTGTTTTTT.

The DNA of the CDR3 is TGTGCCAGCAGCTTAGGGTCGCAGGGGATGAGAGAGACCCAGTACTTC. Encoded protein: CASSLGSQGMRETQYF. The chain joins TRBV7-9 to TRBJ2-5; possible D gene TRBD1, 6 bases. Between the trimmed V and J ends, which lost 1 base and 4 bases, there was a span of 16 bases. Germline V gene data show CDR1 as SEHNR and CDR2 as FQNEAQ (reference sequence). This CDR3 contains 16 residues. Variable domain in full (rest from reference TRBV7-9 and TRBJ2-5): DTGVSQNPRHKITKRGQNVTFRCDPISEHNRLYWYRQTLGQGPEFLTYFQNEAQLEKSRLLSDRFSAERPKGSFSTLEIQRTEQGDSAMYLCASSLGSQGMRETQYFGPGTRLLVL.

DNA for the CDR3: TGTGCCTGGAGTTCGGGGCGCCTACCCACAGATACGCAGTATTTT. Its translation: CAWSSGRLPTDTQYF. The chain links TRBV30 to TRBJ2-3, with D possibly called TRBD1 or TRBD2 (5 bases each). The CDR3 length is 15 residues. The germline CDR1 and CDR2 sequences are GTSNPN and SVGIG (reference sequence). V was shortened by 2 bases and J by 2 bases, with 14 bases between the two germline ends.

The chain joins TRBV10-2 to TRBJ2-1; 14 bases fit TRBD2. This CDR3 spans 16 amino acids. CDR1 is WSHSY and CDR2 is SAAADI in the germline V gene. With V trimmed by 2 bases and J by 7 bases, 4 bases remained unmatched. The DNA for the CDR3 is TGCGCCAGCAGTGAGGAGGGACTAGCGGGAGTTAATGAGCAGTTCTTC. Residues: CASSEEGLAGVNEQFF.

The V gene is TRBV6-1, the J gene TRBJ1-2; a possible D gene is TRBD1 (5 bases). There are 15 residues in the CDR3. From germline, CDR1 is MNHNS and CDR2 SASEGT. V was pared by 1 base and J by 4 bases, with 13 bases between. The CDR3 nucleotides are TGTGCCAGCAGTGAAGGGTTGGGGGTCCCCTATGGCTACACCTTC. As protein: CASSEGLGVPYGYTF.

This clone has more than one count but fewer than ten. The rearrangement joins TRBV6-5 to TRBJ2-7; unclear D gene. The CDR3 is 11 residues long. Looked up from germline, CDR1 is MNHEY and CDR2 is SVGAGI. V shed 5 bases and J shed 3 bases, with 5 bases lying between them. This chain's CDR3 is CASSRDYEQYF. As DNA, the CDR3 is TGTGCCAGCAGTAGGGACTACGAGCAGTACTTC.

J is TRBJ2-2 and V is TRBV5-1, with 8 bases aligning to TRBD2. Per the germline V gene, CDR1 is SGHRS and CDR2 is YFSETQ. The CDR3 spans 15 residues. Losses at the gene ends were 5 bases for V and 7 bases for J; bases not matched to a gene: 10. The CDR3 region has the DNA TGCGCCAGCAGAGATAGCGGGATCTCGATCGGGGAGCTGTTTTTT. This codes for CASRDSGISIGELFF.

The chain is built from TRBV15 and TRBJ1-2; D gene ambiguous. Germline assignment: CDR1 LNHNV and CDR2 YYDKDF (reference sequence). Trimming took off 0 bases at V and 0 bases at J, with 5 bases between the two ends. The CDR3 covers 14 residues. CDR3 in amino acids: CATSREEANYGYTF. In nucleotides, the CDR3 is TGTGCCACCAGCAGAGAGGAAGCTAACTATGGCTACACCTTC.

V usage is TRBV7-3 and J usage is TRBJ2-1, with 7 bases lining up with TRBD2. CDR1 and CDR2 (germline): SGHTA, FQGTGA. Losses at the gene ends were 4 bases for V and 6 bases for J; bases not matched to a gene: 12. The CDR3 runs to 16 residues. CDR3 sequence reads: CASSSPLGGGVNEQFF. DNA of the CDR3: TGTGCCAGCAGCTCGCCCTTGGGGGGAGGGGTCAATGAGCAGTTCTTC.

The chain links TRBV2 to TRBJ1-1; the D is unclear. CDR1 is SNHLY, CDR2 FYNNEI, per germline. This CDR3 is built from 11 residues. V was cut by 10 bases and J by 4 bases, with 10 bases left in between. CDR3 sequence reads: CATLLGTEAFF. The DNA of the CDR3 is TGTGCCACCCTCTTGGGCACTGAAGCTTTCTTT.

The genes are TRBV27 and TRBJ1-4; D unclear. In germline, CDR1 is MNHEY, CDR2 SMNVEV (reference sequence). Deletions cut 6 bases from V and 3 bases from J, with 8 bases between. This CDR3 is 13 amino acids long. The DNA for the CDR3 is TGTGCCAGCAGACAACCTCCTAATGAAAAACTGTTTTTT. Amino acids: CASRQPPNEKLFF.

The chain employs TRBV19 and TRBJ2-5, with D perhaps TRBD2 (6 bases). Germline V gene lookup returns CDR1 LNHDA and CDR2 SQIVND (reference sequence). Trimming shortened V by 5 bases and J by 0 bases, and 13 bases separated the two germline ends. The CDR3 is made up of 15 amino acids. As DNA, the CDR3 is TGTGCCAGTAGTTTCTCTAGCGAAGACCAAGAGACCCAGTACTTC. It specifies CASSFSSEDQETQYF. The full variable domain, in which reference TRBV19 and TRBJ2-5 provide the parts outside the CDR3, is DGGITQSPKYLFRKEGQNVTLSCEQNLNHDAMYWYRQDPGQGLRLIYYSQIVNDFQKGDIAEGYSVSREKKESFPLTVTSAQKNPTAFYLCASSFSSEDQETQYFGPGTRLLVL.

This CDR3 reads CASRSTRAGGIYNEQFF. DNA for the CDR3: TGCGCCAGCAGGTCTACAAGAGCGGGAGGAATCTACAATGAGCAGTTCTTC. The chain is built from TRBV4-1 and TRBJ2-1; 9 nucleotides match TRBD2. CDR1 is MGHRA and CDR2 is YSYEKL in the germline V gene. Trimming removed 6 bases from V and 3 bases from J; junction bases left unmatched: 12. The CDR3 consists of 17 residues.

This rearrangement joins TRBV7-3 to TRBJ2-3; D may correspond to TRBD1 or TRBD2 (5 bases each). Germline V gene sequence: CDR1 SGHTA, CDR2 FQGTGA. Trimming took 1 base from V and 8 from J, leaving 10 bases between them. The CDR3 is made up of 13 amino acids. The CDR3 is CASSLNPGATQYF. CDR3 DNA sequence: TGTGCCAGCAGCTTAAATCCCGGGGCTACGCAGTATTTT.

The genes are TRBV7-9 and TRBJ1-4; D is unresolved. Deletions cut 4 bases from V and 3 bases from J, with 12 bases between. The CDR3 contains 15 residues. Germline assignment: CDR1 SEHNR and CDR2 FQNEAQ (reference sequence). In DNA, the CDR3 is TGTGCCAGCAGCTGGACCAGCGGGGCTAATGAAAAACTGTTTTTT. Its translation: CASSWTSGANEKLFF.

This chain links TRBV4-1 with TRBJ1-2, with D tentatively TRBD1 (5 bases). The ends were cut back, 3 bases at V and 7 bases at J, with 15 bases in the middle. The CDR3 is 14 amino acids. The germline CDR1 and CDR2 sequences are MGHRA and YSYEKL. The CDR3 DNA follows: TGCGCCAGCAGCCACCCAGTACAGGCGCTTGGCTACACCTTC. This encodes CASSHPVQALGYTF.

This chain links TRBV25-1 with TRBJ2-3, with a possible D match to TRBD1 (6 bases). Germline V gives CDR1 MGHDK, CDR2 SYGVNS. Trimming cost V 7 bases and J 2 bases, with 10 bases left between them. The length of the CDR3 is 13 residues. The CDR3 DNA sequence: TGTGCCAGCAAAGGGGACAACACAGATACGCAGTATTTT. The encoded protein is CASKGDNTDTQYF.

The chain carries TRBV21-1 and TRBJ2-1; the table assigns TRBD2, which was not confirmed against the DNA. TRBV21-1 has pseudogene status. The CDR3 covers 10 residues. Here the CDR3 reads CASTVHEQFF. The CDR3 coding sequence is TGTGCCAGCACCGTCCATGAGCAGTTCTTC.

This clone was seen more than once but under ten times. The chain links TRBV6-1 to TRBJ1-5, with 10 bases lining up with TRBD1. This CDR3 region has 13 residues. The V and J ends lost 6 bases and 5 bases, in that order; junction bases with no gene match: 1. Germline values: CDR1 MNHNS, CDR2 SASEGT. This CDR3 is CASSGTGDQPQHF. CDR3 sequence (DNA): TGTGCCAGCAGCGGGACAGGGGATCAGCCCCAGCATTTT.

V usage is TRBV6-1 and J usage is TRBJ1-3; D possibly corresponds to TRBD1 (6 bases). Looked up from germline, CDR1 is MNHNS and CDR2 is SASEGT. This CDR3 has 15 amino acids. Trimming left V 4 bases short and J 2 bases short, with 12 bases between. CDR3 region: CASSAMEGAGNTIYF. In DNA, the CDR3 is TGTGCCAGCAGTGCAATGGAGGGGGCTGGAAACACCATATATTTT.

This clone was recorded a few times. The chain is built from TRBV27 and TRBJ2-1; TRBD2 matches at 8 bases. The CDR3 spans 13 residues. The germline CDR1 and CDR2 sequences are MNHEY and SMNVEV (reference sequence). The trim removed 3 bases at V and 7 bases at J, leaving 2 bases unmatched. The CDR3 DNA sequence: TGTGCCAGCAGTTTGGCTAGCGGGAATGAGCAGTTCTTC. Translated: CASSLASGNEQFF.

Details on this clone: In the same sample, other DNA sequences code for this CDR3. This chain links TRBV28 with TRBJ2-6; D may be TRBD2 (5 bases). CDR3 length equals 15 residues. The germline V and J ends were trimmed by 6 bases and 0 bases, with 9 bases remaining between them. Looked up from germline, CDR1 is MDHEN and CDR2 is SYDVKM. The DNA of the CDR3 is TGTGCCAGCAGAAGAGGGAGCTCTGGGGCCAACGTCCTGACTTTC. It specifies CASRRGSSGANVLTF. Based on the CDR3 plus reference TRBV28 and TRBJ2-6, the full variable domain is DVKVTQSSRYLVKRTGEKVFLECVQDMDHENMFWYRQDPGLGLRLIYFSYDVKMKEKGDIPEGYSVSREKKERFSLILESASTNQTSMYLCASRRGSSGANVLTFGAGSRLTVL.

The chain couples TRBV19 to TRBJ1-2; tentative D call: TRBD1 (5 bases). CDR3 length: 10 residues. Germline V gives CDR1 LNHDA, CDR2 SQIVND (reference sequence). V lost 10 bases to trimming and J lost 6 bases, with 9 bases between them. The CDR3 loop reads CATRGDGYTF. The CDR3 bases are TGTGCCACCCGAGGGGATGGCTACACCTTC.

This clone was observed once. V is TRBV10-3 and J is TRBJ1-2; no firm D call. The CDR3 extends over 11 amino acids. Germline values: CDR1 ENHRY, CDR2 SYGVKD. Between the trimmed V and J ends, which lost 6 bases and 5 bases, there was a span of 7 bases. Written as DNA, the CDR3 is TGTGCCATCAGCGGGTCGTATGGCTACACCTTC. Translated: CAISGSYGYTF.